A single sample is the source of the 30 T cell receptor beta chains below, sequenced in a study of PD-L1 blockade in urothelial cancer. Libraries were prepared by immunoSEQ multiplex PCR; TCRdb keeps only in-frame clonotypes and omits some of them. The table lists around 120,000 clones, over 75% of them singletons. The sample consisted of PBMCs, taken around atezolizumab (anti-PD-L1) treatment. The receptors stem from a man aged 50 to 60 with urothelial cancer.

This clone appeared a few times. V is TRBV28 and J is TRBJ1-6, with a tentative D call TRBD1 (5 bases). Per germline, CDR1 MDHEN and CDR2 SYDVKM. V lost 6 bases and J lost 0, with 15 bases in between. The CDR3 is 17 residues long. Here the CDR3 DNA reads TGTGCCAGCAGCCGACGAAAGACAGCCTCCTATAATTCACCCCTCCACTTT. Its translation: CASSRRKTASYNSPLHF.

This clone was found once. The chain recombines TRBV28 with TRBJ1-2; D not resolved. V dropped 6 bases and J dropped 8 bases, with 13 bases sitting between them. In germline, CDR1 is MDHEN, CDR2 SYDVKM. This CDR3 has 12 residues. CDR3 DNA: TGTGCCAGCAGAAATACTCCCCGGGGCTACACCTTC. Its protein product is CASRNTPRGYTF.

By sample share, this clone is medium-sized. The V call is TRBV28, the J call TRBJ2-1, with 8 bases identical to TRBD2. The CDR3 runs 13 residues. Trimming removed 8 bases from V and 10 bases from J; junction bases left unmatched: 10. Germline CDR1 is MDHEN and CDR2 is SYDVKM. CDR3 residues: CASELGASGEQFF. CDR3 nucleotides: TGTGCCAGCGAGCTCGGGGCTAGCGGGGAGCAGTTCTTC.

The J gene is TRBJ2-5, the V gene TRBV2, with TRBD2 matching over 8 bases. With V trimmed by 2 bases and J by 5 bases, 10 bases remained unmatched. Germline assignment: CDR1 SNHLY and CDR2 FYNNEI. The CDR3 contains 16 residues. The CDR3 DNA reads TGTGCCAGCAGTGAACTGAGTAGCGGGAAATCGGAGACCCAGTACTTC. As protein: CASSELSSGKSETQYF.

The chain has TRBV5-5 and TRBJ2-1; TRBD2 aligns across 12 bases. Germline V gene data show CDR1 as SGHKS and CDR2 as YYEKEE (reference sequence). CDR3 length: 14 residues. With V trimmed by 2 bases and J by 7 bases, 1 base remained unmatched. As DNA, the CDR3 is TGTGCCAGCAGCTTCGGACTAGCGGGAAATGAGCAGTTCTTC. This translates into CASSFGLAGNEQFF.

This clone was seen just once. This CDR3 reads CASSHGTSGRASYNEQFF. CDR3 coding DNA: TGTGCCAGCAGCCATGGGACTAGCGGGAGGGCCAGTTACAATGAGCAGTTCTTC. This sequence joins TRBV28 and TRBJ2-1, with 16 bases aligning to TRBD2. The CDR3 consists of 18 residues. V lost 6 bases to trimming and J lost 4 bases; unmatched junction nucleotides: 9. CDR1 is MDHEN and CDR2 is SYDVKM in the germline V gene.

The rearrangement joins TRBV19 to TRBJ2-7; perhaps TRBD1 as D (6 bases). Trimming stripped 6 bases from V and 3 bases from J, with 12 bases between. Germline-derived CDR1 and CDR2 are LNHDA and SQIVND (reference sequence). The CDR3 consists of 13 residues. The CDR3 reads CASSRTAYYEQYF. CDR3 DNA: TGTGCCAGTAGCCGGACAGCATACTACGAGCAGTACTTC.

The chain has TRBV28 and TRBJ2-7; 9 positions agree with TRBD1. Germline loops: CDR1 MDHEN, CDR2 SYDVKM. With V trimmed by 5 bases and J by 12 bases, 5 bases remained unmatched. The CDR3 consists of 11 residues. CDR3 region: CASSVRDRVYF. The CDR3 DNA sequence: TGTGCCAGCAGTGTCCGGGACAGGGTGTACTTC.

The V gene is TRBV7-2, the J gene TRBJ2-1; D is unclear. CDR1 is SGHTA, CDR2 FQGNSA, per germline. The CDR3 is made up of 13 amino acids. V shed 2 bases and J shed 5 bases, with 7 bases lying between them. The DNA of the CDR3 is TGTGCCAGCAGCTTAAGTCGCGACAATGAGCAGTTCTTC. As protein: CASSLSRDNEQFF.

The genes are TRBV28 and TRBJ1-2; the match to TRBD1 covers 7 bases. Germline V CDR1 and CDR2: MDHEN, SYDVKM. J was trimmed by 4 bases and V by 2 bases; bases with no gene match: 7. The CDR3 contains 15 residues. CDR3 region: CASSLVGQGGYGYTF. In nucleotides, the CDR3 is TGTGCCAGCAGTTTAGTAGGGCAGGGGGGCTATGGCTACACCTTC.

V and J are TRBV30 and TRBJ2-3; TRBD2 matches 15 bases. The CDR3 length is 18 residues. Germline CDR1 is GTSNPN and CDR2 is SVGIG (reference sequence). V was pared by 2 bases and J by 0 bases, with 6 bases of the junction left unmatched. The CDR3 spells CAWSPRGLAGGSTDTQYF. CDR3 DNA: TGTGCCTGGAGTCCCCGCGGACTAGCGGGAGGGAGCACAGATACGCAGTATTTT.

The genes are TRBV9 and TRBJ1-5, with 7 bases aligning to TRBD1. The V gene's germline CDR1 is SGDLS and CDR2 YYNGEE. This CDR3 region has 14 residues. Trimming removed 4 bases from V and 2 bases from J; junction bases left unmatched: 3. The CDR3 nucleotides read TGTGCCAGCAGCCTAGGGGGCGGCAATCAGCCCCAGCATTTT. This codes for CASSLGGGNQPQHF.

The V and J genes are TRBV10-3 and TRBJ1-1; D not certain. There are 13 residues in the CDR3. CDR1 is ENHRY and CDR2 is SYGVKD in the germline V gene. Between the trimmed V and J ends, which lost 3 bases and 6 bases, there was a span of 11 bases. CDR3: CAISDLGHAEAFF. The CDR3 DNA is TGTGCCATCAGTGACCTCGGTCATGCTGAAGCTTTCTTT.

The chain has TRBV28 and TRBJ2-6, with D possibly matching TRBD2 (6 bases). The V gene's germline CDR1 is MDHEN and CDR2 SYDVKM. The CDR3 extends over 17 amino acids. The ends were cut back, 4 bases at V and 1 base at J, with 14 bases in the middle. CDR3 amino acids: CASSSGLGMSGANVLTF. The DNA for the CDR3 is TGTGCCAGCAGTTCGGGACTGGGAATGTCTGGGGCCAACGTCCTGACTTTC.

CDR3 in amino acids: CASSLGFSAGLKTDTQYF. CDR3 in DNA: TGCGCCAGCAGCTTAGGGTTTAGCGCGGGACTAAAGACAGATACGCAGTATTTT. The chain combines TRBV5-1 with TRBJ2-3, with 7 bases that match TRBD2. Trimming took 2 bases from V and 3 from J; bases not matched to a gene: 15. The CDR3 is made up of 18 amino acids. Germline-derived CDR1 and CDR2 are SGHRS and YFSETQ.

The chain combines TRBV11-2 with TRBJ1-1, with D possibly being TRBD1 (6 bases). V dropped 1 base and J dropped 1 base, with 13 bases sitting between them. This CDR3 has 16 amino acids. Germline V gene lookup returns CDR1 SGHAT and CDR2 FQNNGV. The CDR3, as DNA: TGTGCCAGCAGCTTAGTTGGGGGCTGGGAGAACACTGAAGCTTTCTTT. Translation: CASSLVGGWENTEAFF.

The CDR3 loop is CASSFLALSYNEQFF. CDR3 DNA: TGTGCCAGCAGCTTTCTAGCCCTCTCCTACAATGAGCAGTTCTTC. V usage is TRBV7-2 and J usage is TRBJ2-1, with D tentatively TRBD2 (5 bases). V lost 3 bases and J lost 0, with 9 bases in between. This CDR3 is built from 15 residues. Germline V gives CDR1 SGHTA, CDR2 FQGNSA. Looking up the rest from reference TRBV7-2 and TRBJ2-1 gives the full variable domain: GAGVSQSPSNKVTEKGKDVELRCDPISGHTALYWYRQSLGQGLEFLIYFQGNSAPDKSGLPSDRFSAERTGGSVSTLTIQRTQQEDSAVYLCASSFLALSYNEQFFGPGTRLTVL.

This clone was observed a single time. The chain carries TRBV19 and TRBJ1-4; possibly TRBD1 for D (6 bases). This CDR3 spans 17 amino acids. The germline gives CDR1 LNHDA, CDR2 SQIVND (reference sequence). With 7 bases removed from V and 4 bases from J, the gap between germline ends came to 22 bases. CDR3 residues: CASIRKGSGQRNEKLFF. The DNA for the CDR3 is TGTGCCAGTATTCGTAAAGGTAGTGGACAGCGTAATGAAAAACTGTTTTTT.

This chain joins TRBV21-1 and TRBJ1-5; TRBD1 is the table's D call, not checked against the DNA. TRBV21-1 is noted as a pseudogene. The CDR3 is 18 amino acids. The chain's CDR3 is CASSKRAGASVSNQPQHF. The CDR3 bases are TGTGCCAGCAGCAAACGAGCAGGGGCTTCTGTTAGCAATCAGCCCCAGCATTTT.

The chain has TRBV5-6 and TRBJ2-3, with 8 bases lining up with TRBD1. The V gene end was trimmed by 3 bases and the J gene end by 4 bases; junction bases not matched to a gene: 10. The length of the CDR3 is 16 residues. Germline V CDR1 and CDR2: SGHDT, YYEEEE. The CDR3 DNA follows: TGTGCCAGCAGCTCCCGAGGGCAGGGGGCACCAGATACGCAGTATTTT. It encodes CASSSRGQGAPDTQYF.

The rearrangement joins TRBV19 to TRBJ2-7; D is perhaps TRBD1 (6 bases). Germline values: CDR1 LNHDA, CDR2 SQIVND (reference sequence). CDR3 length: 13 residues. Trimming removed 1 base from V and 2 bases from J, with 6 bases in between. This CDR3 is CASSIGQAYEQYF. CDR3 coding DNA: TGTGCCAGTAGTATAGGACAGGCCTACGAGCAGTACTTC.

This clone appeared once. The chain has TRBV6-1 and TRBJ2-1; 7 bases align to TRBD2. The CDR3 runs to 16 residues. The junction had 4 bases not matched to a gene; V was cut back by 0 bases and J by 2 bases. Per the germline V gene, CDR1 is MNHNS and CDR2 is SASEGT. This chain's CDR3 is CASSEAAGRAYNEQFF. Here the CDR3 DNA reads TGTGCCAGCAGTGAAGCTGCGGGGAGGGCCTACAATGAGCAGTTCTTC.

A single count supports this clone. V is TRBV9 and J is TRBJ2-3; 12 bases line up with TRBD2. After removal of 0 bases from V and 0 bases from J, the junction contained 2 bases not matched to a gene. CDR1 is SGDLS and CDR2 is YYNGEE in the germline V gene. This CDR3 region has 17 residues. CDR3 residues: CASSVATSGGSTDTQYF. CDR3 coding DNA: TGTGCCAGCAGCGTAGCGACTAGCGGGGGAAGCACAGATACGCAGTATTTT.

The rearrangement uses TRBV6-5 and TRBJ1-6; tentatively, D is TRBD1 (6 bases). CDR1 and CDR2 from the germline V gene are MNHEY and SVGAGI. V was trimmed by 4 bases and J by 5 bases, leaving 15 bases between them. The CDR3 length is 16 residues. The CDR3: CASSSGGTPNNSPLHF. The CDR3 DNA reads TGTGCCAGCAGTTCAGGTGGGACACCAAATAATTCACCCCTCCACTTT.

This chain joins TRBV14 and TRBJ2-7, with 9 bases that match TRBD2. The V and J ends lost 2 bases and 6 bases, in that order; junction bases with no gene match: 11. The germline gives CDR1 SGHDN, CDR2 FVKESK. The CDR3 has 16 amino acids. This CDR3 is CASSQLAGIFLGEQYF. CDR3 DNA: TGTGCCAGCAGCCAACTAGCGGGAATCTTTCTAGGCGAGCAGTACTTC.

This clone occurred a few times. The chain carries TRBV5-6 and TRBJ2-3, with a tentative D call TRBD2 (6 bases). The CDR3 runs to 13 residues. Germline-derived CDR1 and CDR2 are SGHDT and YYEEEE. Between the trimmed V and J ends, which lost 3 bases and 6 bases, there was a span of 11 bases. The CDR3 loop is CASSYPGDDTQYF. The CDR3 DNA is TGTGCCAGCAGCTACCCGGGAGATGATACGCAGTATTTT.

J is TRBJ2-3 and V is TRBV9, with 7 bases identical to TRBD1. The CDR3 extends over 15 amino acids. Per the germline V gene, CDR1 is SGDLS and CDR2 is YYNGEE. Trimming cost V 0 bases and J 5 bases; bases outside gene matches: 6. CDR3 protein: CASSVVGGAKDTQYF. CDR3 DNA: TGTGCCAGCAGCGTAGTAGGGGGCGCGAAAGATACGCAGTATTTT.

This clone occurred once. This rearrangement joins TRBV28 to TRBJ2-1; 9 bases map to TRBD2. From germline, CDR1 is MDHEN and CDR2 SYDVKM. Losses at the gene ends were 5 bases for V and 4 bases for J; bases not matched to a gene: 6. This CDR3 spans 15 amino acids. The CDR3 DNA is TGTGCCAGCAGTGACGGACTAGCGCATTACAATGAGCAGTTCTTC. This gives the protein CASSDGLAHYNEQFF.

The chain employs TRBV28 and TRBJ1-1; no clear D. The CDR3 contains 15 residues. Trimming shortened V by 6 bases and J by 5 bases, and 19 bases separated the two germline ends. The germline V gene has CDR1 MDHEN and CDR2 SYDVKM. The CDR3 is CASSPTTPLWTEAFF. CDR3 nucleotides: TGTGCCAGCAGCCCGACGACACCCTTGTGGACTGAAGCTTTCTTT.

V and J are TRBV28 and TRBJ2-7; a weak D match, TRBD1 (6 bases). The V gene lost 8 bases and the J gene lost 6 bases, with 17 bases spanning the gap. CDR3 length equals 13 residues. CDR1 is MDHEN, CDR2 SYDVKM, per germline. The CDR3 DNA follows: TGTGCCAGCCAGGGGATATCTTGGGGCGAGCAGTACTTC. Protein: CASQGISWGEQYF.